This TCR beta chain is from a study of blood T cells in healthy people across ages. CDR3 length: 17 residues. Germline CDR1 is LGHNA and CDR2 is YNFKEQ. It was with a sample-barcoded 5' primer and a J-beta primer mix that a second PCR of roughly 6 to 11 cycles was run. TCRdb redid the calling of the 5' RACE reads with MiXCR, one entry per CDR3 protein. The data contain fewer than 800,000 distinct CDR3 sequences, about 30% of them seen just once; the ten biggest clones take up about 16%. V usage is TRBV4-2 and J usage is TRBJ2-1; TRBD2 agrees at 8 bases. The J call is in doubt because the DNA end fits TRBJ2-7 better. The sample consisted of blood. The sequence was collected from a woman over 75 in good health. The CDR3 DNA follows: TGTGCCAGCAGCCAAGAGGGTAGCGGGGCCTCCTACAATGAGCAGTACTTC. It specifies CASSQEGSGASYNEQYF.